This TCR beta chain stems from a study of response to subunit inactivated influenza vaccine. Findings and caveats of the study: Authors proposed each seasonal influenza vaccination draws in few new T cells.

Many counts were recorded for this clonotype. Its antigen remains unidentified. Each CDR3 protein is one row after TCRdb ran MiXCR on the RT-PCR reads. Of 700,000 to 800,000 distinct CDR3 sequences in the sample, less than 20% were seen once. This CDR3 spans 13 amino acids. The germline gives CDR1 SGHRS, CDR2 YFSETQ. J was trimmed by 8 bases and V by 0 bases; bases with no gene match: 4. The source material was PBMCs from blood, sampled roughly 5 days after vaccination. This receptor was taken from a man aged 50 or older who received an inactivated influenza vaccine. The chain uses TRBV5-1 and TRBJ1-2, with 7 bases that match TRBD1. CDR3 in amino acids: CASSLGQGDGYTF. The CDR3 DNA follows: TGCGCCAGCAGCTTGGGACAGGGTGACGGCTACACCTTC.